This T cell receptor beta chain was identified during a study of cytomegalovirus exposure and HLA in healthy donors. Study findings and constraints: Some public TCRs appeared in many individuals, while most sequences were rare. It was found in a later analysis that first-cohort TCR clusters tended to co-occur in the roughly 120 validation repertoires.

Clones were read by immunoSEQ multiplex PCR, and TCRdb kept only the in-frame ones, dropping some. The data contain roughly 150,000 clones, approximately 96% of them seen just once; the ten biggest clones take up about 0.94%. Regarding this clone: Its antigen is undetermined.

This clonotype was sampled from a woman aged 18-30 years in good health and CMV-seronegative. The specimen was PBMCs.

CDR3 loop: CASSLFSGFGTVIIYTF. CDR3 DNA: TGTGCCAGCAGCTTATTTTCAGGATTTGGGACAGTCATAATCTACACCTTC. V usage is TRBV7-2 and J usage is TRBJ1-2; TRBD1 matches 7 bases. Germline values: CDR1 SGHTA, CDR2 FQGNSA. V trimming: 2 bases; J trimming: 10 bases; junction bases outside the gene matches: 19. This CDR3 is 17 amino acids long.